Listed below are T cell receptor beta chains from one sample, sequenced in a study of T-cell memory formation after mild COVID-19. TCRdb fed the 5' RACE reads into MiXCR, producing one record per CDR3 protein. This table has 120,000 to 150,000 distinct CDR3 sequences, approximately 5.7% appearing once. The sample was PBMCs or a T cell subset sorted from them (not recorded which). Every receptor here comes from an adult woman who had mild COVID-19 (a few samples of this study predate the infection). Cell type and time point are not known. CDR3s include the opening cysteine and the closing phenylalanine or tryptophan. Fields, in order: V gene, D gene, clone size, J gene, CDR3 protein, CDR3 DNA. The D gene is left open where the match is weak. Clone size is shown for a subset of rows, as once, few, many or a class of expanded clone.

v_gene: TRBV20-1; d_gene: TRBD1; abundance: few; j_gene: TRBJ2-5; CDR3aa: CSATRTGQETQYF; CDR3nt: TGCAGTGCTACCCGGACAGGGCAAGAGACCCAGTACTTC
v_gene: TRBV20-1; d_gene: -; abundance: many; j_gene: TRBJ1-6; CDR3aa: CSASTGVSNSPLHF; CDR3nt: TGCAGTGCCTCGACTGGTGTTTCAAATTCACCCCTCCACTTT
v_gene: TRBV12-3/TRBV12-4; d_gene: -; abundance: many; j_gene: TRBJ2-7; CDR3aa: CASSLGSYEQYF; CDR3nt: TGTGCCAGCAGCCTCGGCAGTTACGAGCAGTACTTC
v_gene: TRBV9; d_gene: TRBD1; abundance: few; j_gene: TRBJ1-4; CDR3aa: CASSAGDRDNEKLFF; CDR3nt: TGTGCCAGCAGCGCAGGGGACAGAGACAATGAAAAACTGTTTTTT
v_gene: TRBV6-5; d_gene: -; abundance: -; j_gene: TRBJ2-2; CDR3aa: CATRGTRGELFF; CDR3nt: TGTGCCACCCGCGGGACGCGCGGGGAGCTGTTTTTT
v_gene: TRBV7-9; d_gene: TRBD2; abundance: once; j_gene: TRBJ2-1; CDR3aa: CASSSLLRGGNEQFF; CDR3nt: TGTGCCAGCAGCTCCCTTCTGCGGGGGGGCAATGAGCAGTTCTTC
v_gene: TRBV5-4; d_gene: -; abundance: few; j_gene: TRBJ1-6; CDR3aa: CASSQDRTITSPLHF; CDR3nt: TGTGCCAGCAGCCAGGACCGGACCATAACTTCACCCCTCCACTTT
v_gene: TRBV6-5; d_gene: TRBD1; abundance: -; j_gene: TRBJ1-2; CDR3aa: CASSLGTGRAGYTF; CDR3nt: TGTGCCAGCAGCCTAGGGACAGGCAGGGCTGGCTACACCTTC
v_gene: TRBV12-3/TRBV12-4; d_gene: -; abundance: -; j_gene: TRBJ2-2; CDR3aa: CASSPPRTRDTGELFF; CDR3nt: TGTGCCAGCAGCCCCCCTCGGACGAGGGACACCGGGGAGCTGTTTTTT
v_gene: TRBV7-6; d_gene: -; abundance: many; j_gene: TRBJ2-1; CDR3aa: CASSFGDRPNNEQFF; CDR3nt: TGTGCCAGCAGCTTCGGAGACAGGCCTAACAATGAGCAGTTCTTC
v_gene: TRBV20-1; d_gene: -; abundance: medium-sized; j_gene: TRBJ1-1; CDR3aa: CSARGRLLSDTEAFF; CDR3nt: TGCAGTGCTAGAGGCAGGCTTCTAAGCGACACTGAAGCTTTCTTT
v_gene: TRBV5-1; d_gene: -; abundance: many; j_gene: TRBJ1-1; CDR3aa: CASSLQELLRPEAFF; CDR3nt: TGCGCCAGCAGCCTACAGGAGTTGTTACGTCCTGAAGCTTTCTTT
v_gene: TRBV5-5; d_gene: TRBD2; abundance: -; j_gene: TRBJ2-3; CDR3aa: CASSLMVAGAVDTQYF; CDR3nt: TGTGCCAGCAGCTTGATGGTAGCGGGGGCGGTGGATACGCAGTATTTT
v_gene: TRBV7-9; d_gene: TRBD1; abundance: many; j_gene: TRBJ1-6; CDR3aa: CASMGQGYSPLHF; CDR3nt: TGTGCCAGCATGGGACAGGGGTATTCACCCCTCCACTTT
v_gene: TRBV20-1; d_gene: -; abundance: few; j_gene: TRBJ1-2; CDR3aa: CSASGNAGYTF; CDR3nt: TGCAGTGCTAGTGGGAACGCTGGCTACACCTTC
v_gene: TRBV9; d_gene: TRBD1; abundance: -; j_gene: TRBJ2-3; CDR3aa: CASSSGRGLNTDTQYF; CDR3nt: TGTGCCAGCAGCTCAGGCAGGGGGCTTAACACAGATACGCAGTATTTT
v_gene: TRBV27; d_gene: TRBD1; abundance: many; j_gene: TRBJ1-6; CDR3aa: CASKGGGGSPLHF; CDR3nt: TGTGCCAGCAAGGGAGGGGGCGGTTCACCCCTCCACTTT
v_gene: TRBV12-3/TRBV12-4; d_gene: -; abundance: -; j_gene: TRBJ2-3; CDR3aa: CASRGDMKSTDTQYF; CDR3nt: TGTGCCAGCAGGGGGGACATGAAGAGCACAGATACGCAGTATTTT
v_gene: TRBV5-1; d_gene: TRBD1; abundance: -; j_gene: TRBJ2-7; CDR3aa: CASSLGQGVAHEQYF; CDR3nt: TGCGCCAGCAGCCTAGGACAGGGGGTGGCTCACGAGCAGTACTTC
v_gene: TRBV7-2; d_gene: TRBD2; abundance: many; j_gene: TRBJ2-7; CDR3aa: CASRKGTTAYEQYF; CDR3nt: TGTGCCAGCAGGAAAGGGACTACTGCCTACGAGCAGTACTTC
v_gene: TRBV6-2/TRBV6-3; d_gene: -; abundance: -; j_gene: TRBJ2-6; CDR3aa: CASSPSGAGGANVLTF; CDR3nt: TGTGCCAGCAGTCCCTCTGGGGCAGGTGGGGCCAACGTCCTGACTTTC
v_gene: TRBV12-3/TRBV12-4; d_gene: -; abundance: many; j_gene: TRBJ2-7; CDR3aa: CASSLAGTYEQYF; CDR3nt: TGTGCCAGCAGTTTAGCGGGGACCTACGAGCAGTACTTC
v_gene: TRBV30; d_gene: -; abundance: many; j_gene: TRBJ2-2; CDR3aa: CAERRGGTNTGELFF; CDR3nt: TGTGCCGAGAGGAGGGGGGGGACGAACACCGGGGAGCTGTTTTTT
v_gene: TRBV7-7; d_gene: TRBD2; abundance: many; j_gene: TRBJ2-5; CDR3aa: CASSLGLRGGLPETQYF; CDR3nt: TGTGCCAGCAGCTTAGGACTGCGGGGGGGCCTTCCAGAGACCCAGTACTTC
v_gene: TRBV4-1; d_gene: -; abundance: many; j_gene: TRBJ2-1; CDR3aa: CASSASSYNEQFF; CDR3nt: TGCGCCAGCAGCGCGAGCTCCTACAATGAGCAGTTCTTC
v_gene: TRBV7-3; d_gene: TRBD2; abundance: few; j_gene: TRBJ2-3; CDR3aa: CASSLTAGAGRTDTQYF; CDR3nt: TGTGCCAGCAGCTTGACTGCGGGAGCAGGTCGCACAGATACGCAGTATTTT
v_gene: TRBV6-5; d_gene: -; abundance: -; j_gene: TRBJ2-7; CDR3aa: CATFALYEQYF; CDR3nt: TGTGCCACCTTTGCCCTGTACGAGCAGTACTTC
v_gene: TRBV11-3; d_gene: -; abundance: few; j_gene: TRBJ2-1; CDR3aa: CASSLGLVAAAGLGNEQFF; CDR3nt: TGTGCCAGCAGCTTAGGACTAGTAGCCGCCGCCGGATTGGGAAATGAGCAGTTCTTC
v_gene: TRBV5-1; d_gene: -; abundance: few; j_gene: TRBJ2-2; CDR3aa: CASSSSGTPNTGELFF; CDR3nt: TGCGCCAGCAGCAGCAGCGGGACACCAAACACCGGGGAGCTGTTTTTT
v_gene: TRBV12-3/TRBV12-4; d_gene: TRBD1; abundance: few; j_gene: TRBJ2-5; CDR3aa: CASSFRAGGRGETQYF; CDR3nt: TGTGCCAGCAGTTTCAGGGCAGGGGGTAGGGGAGAGACCCAGTACTTC
v_gene: TRBV7-3; d_gene: -; abundance: many; j_gene: TRBJ1-2; CDR3aa: CASSPSGSDNGYTF; CDR3nt: TGTGCCAGCAGCCCCTCGGGGAGCGACAATGGCTACACCTTC
v_gene: TRBV24-1; d_gene: -; abundance: few; j_gene: TRBJ2-3; CDR3aa: CATSDLTVDTQYF; CDR3nt: TGTGCCACCAGTGACCTGACTGTGGATACGCAGTATTTT
v_gene: TRBV12-3/TRBV12-4; d_gene: TRBD1; abundance: many; j_gene: TRBJ2-7; CDR3aa: CASSQGTRGPGSYEQYF; CDR3nt: TGTGCCAGCAGCCAAGGGACAAGGGGGCCAGGCTCCTACGAGCAGTACTTC
v_gene: TRBV20-1; d_gene: -; abundance: many; j_gene: TRBJ1-1; CDR3aa: CSAINRGEAFF; CDR3nt: TGCAGTGCTATAAACCGCGGTGAAGCTTTCTTT
v_gene: TRBV18; d_gene: -; abundance: -; j_gene: TRBJ1-1; CDR3aa: CASSPIQDTEAFF; CDR3nt: TGTGCCAGCTCACCAATTCAAGACACTGAAGCTTTCTTT
v_gene: TRBV20-1; d_gene: -; abundance: few; j_gene: TRBJ1-2; CDR3aa: CSADSHNYGYTF; CDR3nt: TGCAGTGCTGACAGCCATAACTATGGCTACACCTTC
v_gene: TRBV3-1; d_gene: -; abundance: -; j_gene: TRBJ2-1; CDR3aa: CASSQGVGEFRLNEQFF; CDR3nt: TGTGCCAGCAGCCAGGGAGTAGGAGAGTTCCGTCTCAATGAGCAGTTCTTC